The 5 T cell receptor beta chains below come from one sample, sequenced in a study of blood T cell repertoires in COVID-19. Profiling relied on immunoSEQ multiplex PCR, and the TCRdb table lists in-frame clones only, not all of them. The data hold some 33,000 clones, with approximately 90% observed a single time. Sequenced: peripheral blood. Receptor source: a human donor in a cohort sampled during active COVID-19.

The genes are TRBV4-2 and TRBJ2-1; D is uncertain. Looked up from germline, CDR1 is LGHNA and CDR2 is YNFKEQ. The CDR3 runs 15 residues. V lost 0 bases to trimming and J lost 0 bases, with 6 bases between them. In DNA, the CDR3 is TGTGCCAGCAGCCAAGAAACTGCCTCCTACAATGAGCAGTTCTTC. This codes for CASSQETASYNEQFF.

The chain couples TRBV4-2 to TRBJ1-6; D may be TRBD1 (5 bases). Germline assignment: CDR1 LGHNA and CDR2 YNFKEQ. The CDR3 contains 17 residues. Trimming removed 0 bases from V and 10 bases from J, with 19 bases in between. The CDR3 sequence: CASSQDRLPIGGSPLHF. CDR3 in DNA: TGTGCCAGCAGCCAAGATCGACTCCCGATCGGGGGATCACCCCTCCACTTT.

The CDR3 reads CASRAGGFGEKLFF. CDR3 coding DNA: TGTGCCAGCCGCGCGGGGGGATTCGGGGAAAAACTGTTTTTT. The J gene is TRBJ1-4, the V gene TRBV28; maybe TRBD1 (5 bases). Germline CDR1 reads MDHEN; CDR2 reads SYDVKM. V was shortened by 8 bases and J by 8 bases, with 18 bases between the two germline ends. CDR3 length equals 14 residues.

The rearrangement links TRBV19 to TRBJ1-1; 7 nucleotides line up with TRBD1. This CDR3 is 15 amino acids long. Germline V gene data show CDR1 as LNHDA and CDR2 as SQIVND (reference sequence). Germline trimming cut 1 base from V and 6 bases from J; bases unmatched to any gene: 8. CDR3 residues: CASSIVAGGKSEAFF. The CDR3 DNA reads TGTGCCAGTAGTATAGTTGCAGGGGGAAAGTCTGAAGCTTTCTTT.

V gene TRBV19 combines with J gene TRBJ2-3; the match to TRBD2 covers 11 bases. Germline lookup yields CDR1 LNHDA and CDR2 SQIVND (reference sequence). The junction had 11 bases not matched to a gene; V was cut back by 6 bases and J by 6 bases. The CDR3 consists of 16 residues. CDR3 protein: CASSYGTSGPRDTQYF. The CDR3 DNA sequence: TGTGCCAGTAGCTACGGGACTAGCGGCCCCAGGGATACGCAGTATTTT.